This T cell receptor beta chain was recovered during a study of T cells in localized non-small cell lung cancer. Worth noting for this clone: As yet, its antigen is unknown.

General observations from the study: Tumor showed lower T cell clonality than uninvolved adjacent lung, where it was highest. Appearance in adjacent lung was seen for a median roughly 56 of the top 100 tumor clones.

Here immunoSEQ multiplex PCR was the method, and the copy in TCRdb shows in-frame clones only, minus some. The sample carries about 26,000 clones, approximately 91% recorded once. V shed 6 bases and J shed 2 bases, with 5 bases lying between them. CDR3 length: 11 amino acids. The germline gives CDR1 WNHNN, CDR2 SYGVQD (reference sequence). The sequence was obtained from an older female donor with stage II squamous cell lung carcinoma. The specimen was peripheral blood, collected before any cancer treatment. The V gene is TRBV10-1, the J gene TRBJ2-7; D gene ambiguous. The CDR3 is CASSAPYEQYF. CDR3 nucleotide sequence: TGCGCCAGCAGCGCCCCCTACGAGCAGTACTTC.